Given below is one T cell receptor (beta chain) in context. The antigen it binds to is not known. No much larger clone exists at a distance of one base, and base qualities are not known. Each collaborating institution followed its own protocols to collect whole blood in K2EDTA tubes. For TCRbeta analysis, collaborators shipped samples as frozen whole blood, isolated PBMCs, or DNA extracted from either of those sample types. The record originates from a study of blood T cell repertoires in COVID-19 (dated by TCRdb to the early 2020s). General notes on the study: Collaborator samples came from the United States, Italy and Spain and covered acute and convalescent phases of COVID-19. Sample metadata almost always included a de-identified subject ID, COVID-19 status, age in years and sex. The samples were drawn from the first 160 participants of the ongoing ImmuneRACE study and from 1,254 subjects provided by 6 global collaborators. Where available, HLA class I and class II types were obtained from metadata supplied by the sample provider rather than from assay-based typing. The prospective study material was composed of cDNA or gDNA derived from T cells, B-cell-depleted T cells, or PBMCs. A freely available public database, intended as a resource for researchers studying the immune response to SARS-CoV-2, is where the repertoires were released. Subjects who had been exposed to COVID-19, were actively infected with it, or had recovered from it provided the deeply sampled blood TCRbeta repertoires that made up the dataset. What the research found in general, with its limitations: The amount of clinical and demographic metadata varied by source and participant and was provided uncurated.

TCRbeta CDR3 regions were amplified from genomic DNA using the immunoSEQ Assay, a bias-controlled multiplex PCR. The source study handled its data this way. Within the assay, amplification of reference gene primers was used to estimate how many nucleated cells each sample contained. To quantify the absolute abundance of each unique TCRbeta CDR3 rearrangement, sequence reads were collapsed and filtered. For each sample, productive Simpson clonality was calculated as the square root of Simpson's diversity index across productive rearrangements. What TCRdb holds here is the immuneACCESS table cut down to in-frame rearrangements. Part of the clones is not present; checked against another copy, under half of the missing clones reflect an unresolved V gene, and the others are unexplained. That table gives V, J and clone size, and the DNA gave D and trimming. The sample table contains 150,000 or so clones; only one count was recorded for 81% of them. The ten largest clones take up approximately 11% of the sample.

CDR1 and CDR2 (SGHRS, YFSETQ) derive from the germline V gene. Its CDR3 holds 15 amino acids, cysteine through phenylalanine. Here the CDR3 DNA is all that survives: 45 bases in frame from base 1. Trimming takes 6 bases from V and 4 bases from J, and the germline ends sit 19 bases apart. The source material was peripheral blood. The receptor was derived from a man aged 55 to 70 with active or convalescent COVID-19. The V and J genes are TRBV5-1 and TRBJ1-2, with the identity of the D gene unclear. CDR3 protein: CASTPQPGFAYGYTF. The nucleotides are TGCGCCAGCACCCCGCAACCGGGGTTCGCCTATGGCTACACCTTC.